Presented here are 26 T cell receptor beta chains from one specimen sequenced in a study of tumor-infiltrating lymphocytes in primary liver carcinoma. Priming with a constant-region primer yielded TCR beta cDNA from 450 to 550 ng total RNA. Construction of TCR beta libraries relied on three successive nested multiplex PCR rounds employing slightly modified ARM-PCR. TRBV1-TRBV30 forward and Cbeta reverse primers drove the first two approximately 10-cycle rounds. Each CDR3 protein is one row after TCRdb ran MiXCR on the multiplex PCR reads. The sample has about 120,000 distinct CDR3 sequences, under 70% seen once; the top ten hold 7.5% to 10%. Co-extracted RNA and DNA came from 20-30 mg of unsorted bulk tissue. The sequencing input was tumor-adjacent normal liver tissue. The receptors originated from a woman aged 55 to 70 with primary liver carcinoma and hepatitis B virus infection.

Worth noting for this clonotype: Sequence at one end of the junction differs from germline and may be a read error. Written as DNA, the CDR3 is TGTGCCAGCAGCTTAATCCACGGGACATCGAGCTCCTATGAGCAGTACTTC. Translated: CASSLIHGTSSSYEQYF. The gene calls are TRBV7-9 and TRBJ2-7; D is perhaps TRBD1 (6 bases). Germline values: CDR1 SEHNR, CDR2 FQNEAQ (reference sequence). This CDR3 contains 17 residues.

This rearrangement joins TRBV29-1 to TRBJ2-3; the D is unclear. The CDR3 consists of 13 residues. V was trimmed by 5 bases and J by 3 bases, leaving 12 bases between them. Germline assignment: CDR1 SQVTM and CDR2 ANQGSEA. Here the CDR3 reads CSVTRWLTDTQYF. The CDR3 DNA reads TGCAGCGTTACCAGGTGGCTGACAGATACGCAGTATTTT.

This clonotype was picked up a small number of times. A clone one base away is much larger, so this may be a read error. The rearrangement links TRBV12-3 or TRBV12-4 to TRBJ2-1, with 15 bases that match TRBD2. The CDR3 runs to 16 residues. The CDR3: CASSPGLAGGHEGRLF. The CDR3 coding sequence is TGTGCCAGCAGCCCTGGACTAGCGGGAGGGCATGAAGGGAGGCTCTTC.

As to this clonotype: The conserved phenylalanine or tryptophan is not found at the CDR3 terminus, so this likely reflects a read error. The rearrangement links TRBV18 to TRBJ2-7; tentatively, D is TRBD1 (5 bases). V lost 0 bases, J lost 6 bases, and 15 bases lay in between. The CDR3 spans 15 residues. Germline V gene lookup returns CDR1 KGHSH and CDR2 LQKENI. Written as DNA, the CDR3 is TGTGCCAGCTCACCACCGGGGCGTAAATCTGGCGAGCAGTACATC. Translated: CASSPPGRKSGEQYI.

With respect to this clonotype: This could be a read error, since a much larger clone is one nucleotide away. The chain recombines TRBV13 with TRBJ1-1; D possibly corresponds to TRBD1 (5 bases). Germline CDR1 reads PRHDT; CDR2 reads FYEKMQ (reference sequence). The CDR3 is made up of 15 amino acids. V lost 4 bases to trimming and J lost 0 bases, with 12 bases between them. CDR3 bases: TGTGCCAGCAGCTCCGAGGGGCGGTTGAACACTGAAGCTTTCTTT. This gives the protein CASSSEGRLNTEAFF.

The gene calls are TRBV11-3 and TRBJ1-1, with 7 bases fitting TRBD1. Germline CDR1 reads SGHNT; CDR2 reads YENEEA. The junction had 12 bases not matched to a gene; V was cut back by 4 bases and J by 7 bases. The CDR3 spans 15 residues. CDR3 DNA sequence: TGTGCCAGCAGCTCCCGGACAGGTGGGGTGCGTGAAGCTTTCTTT. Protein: CASSSRTGGVREAFF.

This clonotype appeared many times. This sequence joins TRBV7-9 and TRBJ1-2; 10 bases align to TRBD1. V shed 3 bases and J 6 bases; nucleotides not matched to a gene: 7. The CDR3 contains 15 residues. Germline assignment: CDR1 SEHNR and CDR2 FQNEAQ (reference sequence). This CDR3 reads CASSFGTGVGHGYTF. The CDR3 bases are TGTGCCAGCAGCTTCGGGACAGGGGTTGGTCATGGCTACACCTTC. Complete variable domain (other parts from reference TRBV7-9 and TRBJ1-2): DTGVSQNPRHKITKRGQNVTFRCDPISEHNRLYWYRQTLGQGPEFLTYFQNEAQLEKSRLLSDRFSAERPKGSFSTLEIQRTEQGDSAMYLCASSFGTGVGHGYTFGSGTRLTVV.

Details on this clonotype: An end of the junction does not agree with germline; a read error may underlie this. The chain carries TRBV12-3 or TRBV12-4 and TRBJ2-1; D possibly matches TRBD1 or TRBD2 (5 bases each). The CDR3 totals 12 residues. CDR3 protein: CASRPGTTKELF. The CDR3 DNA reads TGCGCCAGCAGACCCGGGACCACTAAGGAGCTCTTC.

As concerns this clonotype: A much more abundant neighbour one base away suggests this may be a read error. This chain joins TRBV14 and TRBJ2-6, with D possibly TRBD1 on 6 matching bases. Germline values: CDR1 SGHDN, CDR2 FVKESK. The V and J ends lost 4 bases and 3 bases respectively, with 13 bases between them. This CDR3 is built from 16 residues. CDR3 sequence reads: CASSPIQTGGANVLTF. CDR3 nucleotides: TGTGCCAGCAGCCCCATCCAGACAGGTGGGGCCAACGTCCTGACTTTC.

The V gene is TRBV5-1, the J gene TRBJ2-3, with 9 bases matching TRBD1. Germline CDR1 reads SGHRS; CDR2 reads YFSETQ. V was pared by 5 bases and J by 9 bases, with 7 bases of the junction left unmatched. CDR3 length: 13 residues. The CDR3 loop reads CASRGTGGLTQYF. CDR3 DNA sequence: TGCGCCAGCAGAGGAACAGGGGGCCTCACGCAGTATTTT.

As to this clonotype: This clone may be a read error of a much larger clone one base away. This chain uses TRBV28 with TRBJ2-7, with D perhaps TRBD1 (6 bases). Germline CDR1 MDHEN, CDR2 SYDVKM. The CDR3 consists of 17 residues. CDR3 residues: CASSFYPHGGSSYKQYF. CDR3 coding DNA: TGTGCCAGCAGTTTTTATCCCCATGGGGGCAGTTCCTACAAGCAGTACTTC.

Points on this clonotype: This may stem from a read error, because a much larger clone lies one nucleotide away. DNA of the CDR3: TGTGCCTGGAGTGACTGCGCCTACAATGAGCAGTTCTTC. Its protein is CAWSDCAYNEQFF. The rearrangement links TRBV30 to TRBJ2-1, with unresolved D. In germline, CDR1 is GTSNPN, CDR2 SVGIG (reference sequence). This CDR3 is built from 13 residues. Trimming cost V 1 base and J 2 bases, with 6 bases left between them.

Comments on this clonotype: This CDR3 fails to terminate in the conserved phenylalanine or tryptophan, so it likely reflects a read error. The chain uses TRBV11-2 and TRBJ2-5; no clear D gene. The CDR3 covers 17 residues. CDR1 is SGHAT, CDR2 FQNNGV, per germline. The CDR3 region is CDSSSLTPTVLQETQYI. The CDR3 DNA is TGTGACAGCAGCTCCTTAACACCGACCGTGCTCCAAGAGACCCAGTACATC.

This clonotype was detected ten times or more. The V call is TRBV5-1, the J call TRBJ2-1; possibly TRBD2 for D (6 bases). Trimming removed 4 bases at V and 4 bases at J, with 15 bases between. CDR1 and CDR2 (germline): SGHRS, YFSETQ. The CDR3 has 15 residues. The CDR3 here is CASSETGTAYNEQFF. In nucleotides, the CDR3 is TGCGCCAGCAGCGAAACCGGGACTGCTTACAATGAGCAGTTCTTC.

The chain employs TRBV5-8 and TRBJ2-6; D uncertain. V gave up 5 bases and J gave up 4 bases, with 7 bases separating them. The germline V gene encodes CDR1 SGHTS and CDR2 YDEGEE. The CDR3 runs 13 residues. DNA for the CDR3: TGTGCCAGCAGGTTAGGCGGGGCCAACGTCCTGACTTTC. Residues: CASRLGGANVLTF.

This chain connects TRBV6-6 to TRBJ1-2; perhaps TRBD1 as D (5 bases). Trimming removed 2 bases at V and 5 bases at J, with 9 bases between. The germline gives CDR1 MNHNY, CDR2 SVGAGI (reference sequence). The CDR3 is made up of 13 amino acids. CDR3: CASSYGGNYGYTF. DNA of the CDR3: TGTGCCAGCAGTTACGGGGGGAATTATGGCTACACCTTC.

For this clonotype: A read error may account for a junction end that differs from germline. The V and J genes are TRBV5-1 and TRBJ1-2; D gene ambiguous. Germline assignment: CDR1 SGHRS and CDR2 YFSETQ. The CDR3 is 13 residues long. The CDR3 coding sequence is TGCGCCAGCAGCGCGATGGCTAACTATTGCTACACCTTC. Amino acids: CASSAMANYCYTF.

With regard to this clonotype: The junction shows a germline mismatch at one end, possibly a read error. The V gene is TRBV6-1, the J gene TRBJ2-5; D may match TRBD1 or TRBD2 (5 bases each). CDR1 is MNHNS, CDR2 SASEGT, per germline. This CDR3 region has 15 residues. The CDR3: CASSDSSRDLETQYF. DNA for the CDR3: TGTGCCAGCAGTGACTCCTCAAGGGACCTGGAGACCCAATACTTC.

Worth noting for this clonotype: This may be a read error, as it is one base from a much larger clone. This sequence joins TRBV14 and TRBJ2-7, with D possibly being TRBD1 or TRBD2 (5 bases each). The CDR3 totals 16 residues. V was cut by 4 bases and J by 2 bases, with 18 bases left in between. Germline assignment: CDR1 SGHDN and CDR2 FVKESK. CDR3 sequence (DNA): TGTGCCAGCAGCCCTCGAAGTGGGACCCGACCCTACGAGCAGTACTTC. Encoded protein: CASSPRSGTRPYEQYF.

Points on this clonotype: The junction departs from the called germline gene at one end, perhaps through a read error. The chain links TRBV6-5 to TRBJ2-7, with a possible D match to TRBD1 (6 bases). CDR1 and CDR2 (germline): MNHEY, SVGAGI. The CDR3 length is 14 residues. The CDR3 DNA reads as TGTGCCAGCAGTCGGGACAAGAGCTCCTACGGGCAGTACTTC. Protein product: CASSRDKSSYGQYF.

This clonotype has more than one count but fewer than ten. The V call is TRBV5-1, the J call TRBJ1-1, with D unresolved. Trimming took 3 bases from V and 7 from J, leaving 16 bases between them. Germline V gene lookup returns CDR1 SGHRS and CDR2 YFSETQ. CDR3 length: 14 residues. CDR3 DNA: TGCGCCAGCAGCTCCCTCCGAGGGCAAGTTGAAGCTTTCTTT. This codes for CASSSLRGQVEAFF.

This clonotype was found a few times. CDR3 bases: TGCGCCAGCAGCTTGGCTAGCCCTAGCTCCTACGAGCAGTACTTC. Protein: CASSLASPSSYEQYF. This chain links TRBV5-1 with TRBJ2-7, with D perhaps TRBD2 (5 bases). The germline V gene has CDR1 SGHRS and CDR2 YFSETQ. V gave up 0 bases and J gave up 0 bases, with 10 bases separating them. This CDR3 contains 15 residues.

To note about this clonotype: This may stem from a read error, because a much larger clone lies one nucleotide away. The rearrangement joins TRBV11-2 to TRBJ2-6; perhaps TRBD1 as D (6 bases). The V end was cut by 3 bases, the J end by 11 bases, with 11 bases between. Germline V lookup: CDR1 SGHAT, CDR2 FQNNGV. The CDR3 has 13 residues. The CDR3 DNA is TGTGCCAGCAGCTTTTCAGGGGACGACGTCCTGACTTTC. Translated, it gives CASSFSGDDVLTF. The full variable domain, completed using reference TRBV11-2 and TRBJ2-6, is EAGVAQSPRYKIIEKRQSVAFWCNPISGHATLYWYQQILGQGPKLLIQFQNNGVVDDSQLPKDRFSAERLKGVDSTLKIQPAKLEDSAVYLCASSFSGDDVLTFGAGSRLTVL.

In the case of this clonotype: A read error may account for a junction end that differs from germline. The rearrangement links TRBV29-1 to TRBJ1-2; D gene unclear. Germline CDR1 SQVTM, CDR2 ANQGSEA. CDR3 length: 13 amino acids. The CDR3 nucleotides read TGCAGCGCCCCCTCGGCCACTAACAATGGCTACACATTC. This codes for CSAPSATNNGYTF. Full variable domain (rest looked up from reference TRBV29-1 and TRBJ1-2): SAVISQKPSRDICQRGTSLTIQCQVDSQVTMMFWYRQQPGQSLTLIATANQGSEATYESGFVIDKFPISRPNLTFSTLTVSNMSPEDSSIYLCSAPSATNNGYTFGSGTRLTVV.

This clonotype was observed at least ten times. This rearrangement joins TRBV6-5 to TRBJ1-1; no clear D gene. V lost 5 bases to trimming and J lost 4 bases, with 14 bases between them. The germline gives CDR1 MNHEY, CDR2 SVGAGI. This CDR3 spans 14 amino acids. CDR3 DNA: TGTGCCAGCAGTCGCCACCAAGTGGGCACTGAAGCTTTCTTT. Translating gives CASSRHQVGTEAFF.

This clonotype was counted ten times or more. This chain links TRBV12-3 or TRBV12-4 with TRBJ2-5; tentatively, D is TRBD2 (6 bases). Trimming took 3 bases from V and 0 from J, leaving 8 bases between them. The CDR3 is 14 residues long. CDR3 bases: TGTGCCAGCAGTTTTCGGGACTACCAAGAGACCCAGTACTTC. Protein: CASSFRDYQETQYF.